The rows below give T cell receptor beta chains drawn from one sample of a study of PD-1 blockade in mismatch repair-deficient tumors. Their antigen targets remain unknown. The data were produced by immunoSEQ multiplex PCR, yet TCRdb's version contains in-frame clones alone and is incomplete. The data contain some 16,000 clones, less than 85% of them singletons. The sequencing here drew on cells cultured in vitro, taken from a patient treated with pembrolizumab. These receptors were collected from an adult with mismatch repair-deficient cancer. CDR3s leave out the opening cysteine and the closing phenylalanine or tryptophan. Fields, in order: J gene, V gene, CDR3 protein.

>TRBJ2-1|TRBV28
ASSFTGGGRGEQF
>TRBJ2-1|TRBV7-9
ASSPGRPGTPLDEQF
>TRBJ1-1|TRBV7-2
ASRSDGNTEAF
>TRBJ1-3|TRBV28
ASSRPGQGNGNTIY
>TRBJ1-5|TRBV9
ASSVGSNQPQH
>TRBJ2-5|TRBV28
ASSFGGRAQQTQY
>TRBJ1-3|TRBV7-3
ASSLSQSSGNTIY
>TRBJ1-4|TRBV7-9
ASSLVGGGEKLF
>TRBJ2-1|TRBV7-9
ASSLGGPGEQF
>TRBJ1-1|TRBV28
ASSLVRQGAMNTEAF